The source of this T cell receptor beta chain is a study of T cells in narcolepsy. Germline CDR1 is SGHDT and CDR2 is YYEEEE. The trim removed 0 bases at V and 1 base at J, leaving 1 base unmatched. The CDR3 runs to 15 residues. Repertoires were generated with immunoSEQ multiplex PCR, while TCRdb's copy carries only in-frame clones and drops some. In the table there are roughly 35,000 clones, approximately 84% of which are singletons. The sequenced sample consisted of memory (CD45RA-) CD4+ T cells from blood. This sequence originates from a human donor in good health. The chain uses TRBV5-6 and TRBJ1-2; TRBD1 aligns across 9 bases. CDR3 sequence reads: CASSLGTGVNYGYTF. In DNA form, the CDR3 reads TGTGCCAGCAGCTTGGGGACAGGGGTTAACTATGGCTACACCTTC. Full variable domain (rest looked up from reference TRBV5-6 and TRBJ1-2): DAGVTQSPTHLIKTRGQQVTLRCSPKSGHDTVSWYQQALGQGPQFIFQYYEEEERQRGNFPDRFSGHQFPNYSSELNVNALLLGDSALYLCASSLGTGVNYGYTFGSGTRLTVV.